The clone carrying this T cell receptor (beta chain) was seen a single time. Additional DNA sequences in this sample encode the identical CDR3. Clones were read by immunoSEQ multiplex PCR, and TCRdb kept only the in-frame ones, dropping some. The sample carries approximately 68,000 clones, about 88% recorded once. Germline values: CDR1 GTSNPN, CDR2 SVGIG (reference sequence). The CDR3 spans 11 residues. V was clipped by 2 bases and J by 3 bases, with 5 bases between them. This entry is derived from a study of blood T cell repertoires in COVID-19. This chain joins TRBV30 and TRBJ2-7; no definite D call. The clonotype originates from a man between 65 and 79 years old with active or convalescent COVID-19. The sequenced sample was peripheral blood. The CDR3: CAWSFNYEQYF. The CDR3 bases are TGTGCCTGGAGTTTTAACTACGAGCAGTACTTC.